The T cell receptor beta chain under discussion was sequenced for a study of shared clonotypes between healthy human individuals. Unsorted samples relied on 80 million to 90 million PBMCs, which served as the source of genomic DNA. Researchers ran the assay at a deep level. Amplification in unsorted PBMC replicate PCRs started from around 310 ng DNA, which equals about 30,000 T cell genomes. Ten immunoSEQ deep assay plates served to sequence unsorted PBMC DNA. Repertoires were generated with immunoSEQ multiplex PCR, while TCRdb's copy carries only in-frame clones and drops some. The sample holds around 450,000 clones, about 76% seen once. In this sample, this clone turned up a few times. CDR3 length equals 12 residues. Germline loops: CDR1 LNHNV, CDR2 YYDKDF (reference sequence). V was shortened by 0 bases and J by 15 bases, with 12 bases between the two germline ends.

V gene TRBV15 combines with J gene TRBJ1-5, with a possible D match to TRBD1 (5 bases). The TCR sequence derives from a middle-aged woman in good health. Some clones in this sample may be carry-over from other donors' samples. The sample was PBMCs. This CDR3 is CATSRERTTRHF. In DNA form, the CDR3 reads TGTGCCACCAGCAGAGAACGGACAACTCGGCATTTT.